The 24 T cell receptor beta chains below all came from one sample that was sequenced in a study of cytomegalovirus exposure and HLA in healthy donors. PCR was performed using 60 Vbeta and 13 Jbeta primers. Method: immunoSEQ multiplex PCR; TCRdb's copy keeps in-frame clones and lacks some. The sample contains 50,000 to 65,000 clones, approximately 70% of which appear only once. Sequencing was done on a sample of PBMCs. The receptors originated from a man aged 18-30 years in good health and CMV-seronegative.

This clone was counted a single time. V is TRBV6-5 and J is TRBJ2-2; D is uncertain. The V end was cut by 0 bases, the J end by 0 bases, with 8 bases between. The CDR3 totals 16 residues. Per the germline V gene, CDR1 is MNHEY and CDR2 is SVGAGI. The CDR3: CASSYSPGANTGELFF. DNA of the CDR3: TGTGCCAGCAGTTACTCACCGGGTGCGAACACCGGGGAGCTGTTTTTT.

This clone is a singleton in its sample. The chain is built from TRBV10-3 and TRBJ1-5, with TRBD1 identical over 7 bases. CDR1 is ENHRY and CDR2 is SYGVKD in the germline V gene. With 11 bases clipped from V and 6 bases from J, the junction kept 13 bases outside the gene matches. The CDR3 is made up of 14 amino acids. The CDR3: CAASPTGTSQPQHF. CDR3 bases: TGTGCCGCCTCCCCGACAGGGACTAGTCAGCCCCAGCATTTT.

The CDR3 spells CASQGSSYNEQFF. The CDR3 DNA reads TGTGCCAGTCAGGGCAGCTCCTACAATGAGCAGTTCTTC. The V gene is TRBV28, the J gene TRBJ2-1, with D perhaps matching TRBD1 (5 bases). The V end lost 9 bases, the J end lost 0 bases, and 9 bases lay between the germline ends. CDR3 size: 13 residues. In germline, CDR1 is MDHEN, CDR2 SYDVKM.

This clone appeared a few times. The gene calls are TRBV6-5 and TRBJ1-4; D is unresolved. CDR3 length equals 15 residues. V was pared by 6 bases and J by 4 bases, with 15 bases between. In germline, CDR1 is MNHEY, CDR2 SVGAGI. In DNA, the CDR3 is TGTGCCAGCAGCCGCCTAGGGAGGAATAATGAAAAACTGTTTTTT. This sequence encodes CASSRLGRNNEKLFF.

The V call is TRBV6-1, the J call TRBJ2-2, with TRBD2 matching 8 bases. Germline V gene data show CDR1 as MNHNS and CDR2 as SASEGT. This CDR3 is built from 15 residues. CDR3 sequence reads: CVSRAGGTNTGELFF. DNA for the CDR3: TGTGTATCCAGGGCGGGAGGTACGAACACCGGGGAGCTGTTTTTT.

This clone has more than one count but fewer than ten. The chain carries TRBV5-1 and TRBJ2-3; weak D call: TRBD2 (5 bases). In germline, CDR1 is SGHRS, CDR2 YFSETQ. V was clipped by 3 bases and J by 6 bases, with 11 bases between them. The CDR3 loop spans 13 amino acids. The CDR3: CASSSASGDTQYF. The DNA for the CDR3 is TGCGCCAGCAGCTCCGCTTCGGGGGATACGCAGTATTTT.

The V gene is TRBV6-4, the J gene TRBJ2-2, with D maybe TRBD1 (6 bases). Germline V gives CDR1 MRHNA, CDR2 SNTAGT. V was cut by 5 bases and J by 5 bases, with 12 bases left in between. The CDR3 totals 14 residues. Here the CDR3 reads CASSRTDGTGELFF. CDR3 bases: TGTGCCAGCAGTCGGACAGATGGGACCGGGGAGCTGTTTTTT.

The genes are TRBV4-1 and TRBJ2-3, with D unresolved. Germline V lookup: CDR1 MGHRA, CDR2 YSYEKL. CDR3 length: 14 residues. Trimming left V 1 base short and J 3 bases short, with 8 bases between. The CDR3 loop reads CASSQVVRTDTQYF. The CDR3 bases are TGCGCCAGCAGCCAAGTGGTCCGGACAGATACGCAGTATTTT.

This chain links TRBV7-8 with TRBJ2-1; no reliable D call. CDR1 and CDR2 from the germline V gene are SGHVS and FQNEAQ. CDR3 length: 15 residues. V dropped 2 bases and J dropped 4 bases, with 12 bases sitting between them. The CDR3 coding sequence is TGTGCCAGCAGCTTATTGACCCTAGATTACAATGAGCAGTTCTTC. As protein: CASSLLTLDYNEQFF.

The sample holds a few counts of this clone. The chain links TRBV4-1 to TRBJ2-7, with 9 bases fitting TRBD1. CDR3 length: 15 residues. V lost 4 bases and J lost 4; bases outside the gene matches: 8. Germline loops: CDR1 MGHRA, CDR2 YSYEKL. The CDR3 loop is CASSPLGGQGYEQYF. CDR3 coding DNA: TGCGCCAGCAGCCCCCTCGGAGGACAGGGGTACGAGCAGTACTTC.

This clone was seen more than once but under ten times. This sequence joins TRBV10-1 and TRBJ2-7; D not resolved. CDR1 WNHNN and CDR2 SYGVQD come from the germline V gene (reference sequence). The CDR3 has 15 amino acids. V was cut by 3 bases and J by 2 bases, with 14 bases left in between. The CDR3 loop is CASSDRFTRPYEQYF. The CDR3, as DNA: TGCGCCAGCAGTGACCGGTTCACGAGGCCCTACGAGCAGTACTTC.

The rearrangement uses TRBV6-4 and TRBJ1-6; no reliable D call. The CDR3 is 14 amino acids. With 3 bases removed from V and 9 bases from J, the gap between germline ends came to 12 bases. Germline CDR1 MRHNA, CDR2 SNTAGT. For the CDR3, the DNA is TGTGCCAGCAGTGAGGGAGAGGTCCGTTCACCCCTCCACTTT. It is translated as CASSEGEVRSPLHF.

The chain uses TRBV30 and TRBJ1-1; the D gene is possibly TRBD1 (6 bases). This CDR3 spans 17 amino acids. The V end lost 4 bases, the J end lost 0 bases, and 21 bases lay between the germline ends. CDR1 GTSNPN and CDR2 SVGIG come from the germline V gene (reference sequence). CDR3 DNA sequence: TGTGCCTGGAATAGGGGACGAGACAGGACGATGAACACTGAAGCTTTCTTT. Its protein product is CAWNRGRDRTMNTEAFF. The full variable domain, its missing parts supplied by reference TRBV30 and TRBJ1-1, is SQTIHQWPATLVQPVGSPLSLECTVEGTSNPNLYWYRQAAGRGLQLLFYSVGIGQISSEVPQNLSASRPQDRQFILSSKKLLLSDSGFYLCAWNRGRDRTMNTEAFFGQGTRLTVV.

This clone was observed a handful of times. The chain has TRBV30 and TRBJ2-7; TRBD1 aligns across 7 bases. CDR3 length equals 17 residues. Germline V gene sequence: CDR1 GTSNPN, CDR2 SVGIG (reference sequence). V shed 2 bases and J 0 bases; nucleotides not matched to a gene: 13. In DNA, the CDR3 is TGTGCCTGGAGTATACCGGGACAGCCAACAAACTCCTACGAGCAGTACTTC. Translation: CAWSIPGQPTNSYEQYF.

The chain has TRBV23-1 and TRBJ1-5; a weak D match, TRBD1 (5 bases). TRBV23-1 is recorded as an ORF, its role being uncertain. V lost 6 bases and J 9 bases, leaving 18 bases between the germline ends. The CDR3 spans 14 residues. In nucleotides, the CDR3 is TGCGCCAGCAGCCCGACAGTAATGGCACGGCCCCAGCATTTT. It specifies CASSPTVMARPQHF.

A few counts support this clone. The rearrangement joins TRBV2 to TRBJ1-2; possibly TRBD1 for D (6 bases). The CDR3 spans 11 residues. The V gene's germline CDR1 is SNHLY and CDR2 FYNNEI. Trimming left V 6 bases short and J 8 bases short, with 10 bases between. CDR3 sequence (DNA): TGTGCCAGCAGGAGGGGGGGCGGCTACACCTTC. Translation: CASRRGGGYTF.

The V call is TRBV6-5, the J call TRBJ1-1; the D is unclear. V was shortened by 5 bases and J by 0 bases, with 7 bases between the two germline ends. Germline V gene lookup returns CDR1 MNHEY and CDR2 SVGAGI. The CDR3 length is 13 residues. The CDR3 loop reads CASSQYMNTEAFF. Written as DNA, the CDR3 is TGTGCCAGCAGTCAATACATGAACACTGAAGCTTTCTTT.

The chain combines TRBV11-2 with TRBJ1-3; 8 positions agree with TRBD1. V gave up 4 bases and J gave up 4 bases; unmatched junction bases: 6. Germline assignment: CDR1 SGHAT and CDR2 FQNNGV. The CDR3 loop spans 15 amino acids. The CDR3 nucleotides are TGTGCCAGCAGCTGGCCGACAGGGGCAGGAAACACCATATATTTT. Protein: CASSWPTGAGNTIYF.

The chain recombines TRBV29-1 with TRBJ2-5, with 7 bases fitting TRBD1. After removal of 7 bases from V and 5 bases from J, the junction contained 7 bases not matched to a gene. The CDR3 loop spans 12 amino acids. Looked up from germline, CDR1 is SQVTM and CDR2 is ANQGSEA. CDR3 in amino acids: CSGVPTGETQYF. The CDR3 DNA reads TGCAGCGGCGTACCGACAGGGGAGACCCAGTACTTC.

The CDR3 region is CASSLDGANTEAFF. The CDR3 coding sequence is TGCGCCAGCAGCTTGGATGGGGCGAACACTGAAGCTTTCTTT. The chain combines TRBV5-1 with TRBJ1-1; a weak D match, TRBD1 (5 bases). Trimming shortened V by 0 bases and J by 1 base, and 7 bases separated the two germline ends. The germline CDR1 and CDR2 sequences are SGHRS and YFSETQ. The CDR3 spans 14 residues.

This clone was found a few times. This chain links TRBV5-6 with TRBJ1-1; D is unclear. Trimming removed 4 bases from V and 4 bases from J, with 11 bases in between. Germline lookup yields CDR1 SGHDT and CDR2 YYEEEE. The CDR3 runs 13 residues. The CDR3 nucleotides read TGTGCCAGCAGCCGCTCCGGAGTCACTGAAGCTTTCTTT. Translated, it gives CASSRSGVTEAFF.

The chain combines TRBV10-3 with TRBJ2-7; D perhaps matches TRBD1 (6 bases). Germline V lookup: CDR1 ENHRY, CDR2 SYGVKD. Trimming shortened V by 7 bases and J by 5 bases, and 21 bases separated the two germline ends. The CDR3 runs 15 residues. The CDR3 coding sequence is TGTGCCATCATGGGGGTGGACAGTGTACTCAACGAGCAGTACTTC. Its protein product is CAIMGVDSVLNEQYF.

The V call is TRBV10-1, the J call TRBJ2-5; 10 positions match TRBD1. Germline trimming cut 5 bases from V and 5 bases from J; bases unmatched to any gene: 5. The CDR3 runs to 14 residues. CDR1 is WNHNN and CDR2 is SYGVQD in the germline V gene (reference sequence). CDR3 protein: CASSTTGGRETQYF. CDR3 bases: TGCGCCAGCAGTACGACAGGGGGCAGGGAGACCCAGTACTTC.

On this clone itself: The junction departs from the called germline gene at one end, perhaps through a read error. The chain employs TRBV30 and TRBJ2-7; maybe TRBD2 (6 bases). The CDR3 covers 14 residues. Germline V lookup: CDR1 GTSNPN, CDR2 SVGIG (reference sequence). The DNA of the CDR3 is TGTGCTTGGAACCCGGGACTTGTCACCTACGAGCAGTACTTC. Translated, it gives CAWNPGLVTYEQYF.